The subject of this entry is one T cell receptor (beta chain). The entry originates in a study of blood T cell repertoires in COVID-19. This table comes from immunoSEQ multiplex PCR, and its TCRdb copy is limited to in-frame clones, with some not included. The repertoire consists of some 300,000 clones, with nearly 90% occurring once and the leading ten covering approximately 0.98%. V lost 3 bases and J 0 bases, leaving 8 bases between the germline ends. There are 14 residues in the CDR3. Germline V CDR1 and CDR2: KGHDR, SFDVKD. This sequence was found in a woman between 40 and 50 years old with COVID-19, enrolled during active disease. The sequenced material came from peripheral blood. The chain uses TRBV24-1 and TRBJ2-7; D is perhaps TRBD1 (6 bases). As DNA, the CDR3 is TGTGCCACCAGTGATGGACAGATCTCCTACGAGCAGTACTTC. It encodes CATSDGQISYEQYF.